The clone carrying this T cell receptor beta chain was observed at least ten times. No antigen is known for it. Germline assignment: CDR1 SGHRS and CDR2 YFSETQ. The CDR3 has 15 residues. The ends lost 0 bases at V and 1 base at J; junction bases unmatched: 3. The data stem from a study of T cells in Graves' hyperthyroidism and ophthalmopathy. Whole-study findings and limits: Most thyroid clonotypes with frequency above 0.001 were detected in blood.

Patients with uncontrolled infections, other autoimmune diseases, pregnancy or lactation were excluded. TCR beta CDR3 regions were amplified from RNA transcripts. The TCR CDR3 first-round RT-PCR relied on the HTBI primer set. Each CDR3 protein gets one entry after TCRdb re-called the multiplex PCR reads with MiXCR. The repertoire holds 450,000 to 700,000 distinct CDR3 sequences, with around 46% as singletons. Sequencing input: peripheral blood or thyroid tissue (not recorded which). The origin of this receptor is a young woman with Graves' hyperthyroidism. The gene calls are TRBV5-1 and TRBJ2-5, with 7 bases matching TRBD1. The CDR3 region is CASSLEDRIQETQYF. The DNA of the CDR3 is TGCGCCAGCAGCTTGGAGGACAGGATCCAAGAGACCCAGTACTTC. The complete variable domain, with remaining parts taken from reference TRBV5-1 and TRBJ2-5, reads KAGVTQTPRYLIKTRGQQVTLSCSPISGHRSVSWYQQTPGQGLQFLFEYFSETQRNKGNFPGRFSGRQFSNSRSEMNVSTLELGDSALYLCASSLEDRIQETQYFGPGTRLLVL.